These 14 T cell receptor beta chains were all obtained from the same sample, sequenced in a study of brain T cells in children with intractable seizures (dated by TCRdb to about 2021). The method was the immunoSEQ multiplex PCR assay. As stored in TCRdb, this immuneACCESS dataset retains in-frame rearrangements with V and J assigned. A fraction of the clones does not appear; measured against another copy, unresolved V genes explain less than half of the discrepancy, and the remainder lacks a known reason. Counted in this sample were 95,000 to 120,000 clones; around 94% of them appeared once. Roughly 4% of the sample is held by the ten biggest clonotypes. The sample's time point label is to be understood as: resected brain tissue, or blood drawn just prior to surgery. The input for sequencing was peripheral blood, taken at surgery. These receptors all come from a boy under two years old with hemimegalencephaly and intractable seizures.

The chain links TRBV27 to TRBJ2-7; TRBD2 aligns across 12 bases. Germline V gene data show CDR1 as MNHEY and CDR2 as SMNVEV (reference sequence). There are 15 residues in the CDR3. After removal of 3 bases from V and 6 bases from J, the junction contained 6 bases not matched to a gene. The CDR3 DNA is TGTGCCAGCAGTTTCCGACTAGCGGGAGTAGGCGAGCAGTACTTC. This gives the protein CASSFRLAGVGEQYF.

The V call is TRBV29-1, the J call TRBJ2-5; D uncertain. Trimming stripped 4 bases from V and 1 base from J, with 1 base between. The CDR3 extends over 10 amino acids. Germline values: CDR1 SQVTM, CDR2 ANQGSEA. CDR3 in DNA: TGCAGCGTTGTCCAAGAGACCCAGTACTTC. This gives the protein CSVVQETQYF.

The rearrangement links TRBV10-3 to TRBJ2-5; D not resolved. In germline, CDR1 is ENHRY, CDR2 SYGVKD. Trimming left V 3 bases short and J 5 bases short, with 7 bases between. This CDR3 has 12 amino acids. The CDR3 reads CAISDKEETQYF. CDR3 bases: TGTGCCATCAGTGATAAAGAGGAGACCCAGTACTTC.

V is TRBV6-5 and J is TRBJ1-3; the D gene is possibly TRBD1 (5 bases). This CDR3 has 16 amino acids. In germline, CDR1 is MNHEY, CDR2 SVGAGI. V was shortened by 2 bases and J by 2 bases, with 13 bases between the two germline ends. The CDR3 sequence is CASSYGPGGTGNTIYF. The CDR3 DNA is TGTGCCAGCAGTTACGGTCCGGGGGGAACTGGAAACACCATATATTTT.

This chain joins TRBV12-5 and TRBJ1-1, with D hard to call. Germline CDR1 LGHNT, CDR2 FRNRAP. The CDR3 consists of 16 residues. V was shortened by 5 bases and J by 0 bases, with 16 bases between the two germline ends. The CDR3 is CASGPSFGGLNTEAFF. CDR3 nucleotide sequence: TGTGCTAGTGGTCCTTCCTTCGGAGGACTGAACACTGAAGCTTTCTTT.

This clone was seen only once. This chain links TRBV10-3 with TRBJ1-2; TRBD1 matches at 12 bases. Germline values: CDR1 ENHRY, CDR2 SYGVKD. V shed 6 bases and J 0 bases; nucleotides not matched to a gene: 8. The CDR3 runs to 17 residues. In DNA, the CDR3 is TGTGCCATCAGCTCGGGACAGGGGGCGAGAGCTAACTATGGCTACACCTTC. Translating it yields CAISSGQGARANYGYTF.

This clone was observed a handful of times. The chain joins TRBV6-1 to TRBJ2-1; tentatively, D is TRBD1 or TRBD2 (5 bases each). The CDR3 spans 14 residues. V lost 2 bases, J lost 6 bases, and 11 bases lay in between. Germline V lookup: CDR1 MNHNS, CDR2 SASEGT. The CDR3 reads CASSEIGASNEQFF. DNA of the CDR3: TGTGCCAGCAGTGAAATCGGGGCCAGCAATGAGCAGTTCTTC.

The rearrangement uses TRBV2 and TRBJ2-7; D is uncertain. Trimming took 6 bases from V and 2 from J, leaving 5 bases between them. The CDR3 is 11 residues long. Germline loops: CDR1 SNHLY, CDR2 FYNNEI. CDR3 protein: CASRPTYEQYF. CDR3 nucleotides: TGTGCCAGCAGACCCACCTACGAGCAGTACTTC. The full variable domain, completed using reference TRBV2 and TRBJ2-7, is EPEVTQTPSHQVTQMGQEVILRCVPISNHLYFYWYRQILGQKVEFLVSFYNNEISEKSEIFDDQFSVERPDGSNFTLKIRSTKLEDSAMYFCASRPTYEQYFGPGTRLTVT.

This chain links TRBV10-3 with TRBJ2-3; TRBD2 matches 11 bases. The length of the CDR3 is 15 residues. The V and J ends lost 3 bases and 2 bases, in that order; junction bases with no gene match: 1. CDR1 is ENHRY, CDR2 SYGVKD, per germline. CDR3 in amino acids: CAISELAGVTDTQYF. The CDR3 bases are TGTGCCATCAGTGAACTAGCGGGAGTCACAGATACGCAGTATTTT.

V usage is TRBV11-2 and J usage is TRBJ2-5; tentative D call: TRBD2 (6 bases). The germline CDR1 and CDR2 sequences are SGHAT and FQNNGV. This CDR3 is built from 11 residues. V was shortened by 8 bases and J by 5 bases, with 9 bases between the two germline ends. The CDR3 DNA sequence: TGTGCCAGCTCCCGGGGGGAGACCCAGTACTTC. Its translation is CASSRGETQYF.

The V and J genes are TRBV5-6 and TRBJ1-1; maybe TRBD1 (6 bases). The V and J ends lost 4 bases and 5 bases respectively, with 21 bases between them. Germline assignment: CDR1 SGHDT and CDR2 YYEEEE. The CDR3 runs to 16 residues. CDR3 region: CASSLLGIGRGTEAFF. In DNA, the CDR3 is TGTGCCAGCAGCCTCTTGGGCATAGGGAGGGGGACTGAAGCTTTCTTT. The whole variable domain, remainder taken from reference TRBV5-6 and TRBJ1-1, is DAGVTQSPTHLIKTRGQQVTLRCSPKSGHDTVSWYQQALGQGPQFIFQYYEEEERQRGNFPDRFSGHQFPNYSSELNVNALLLGDSALYLCASSLLGIGRGTEAFFGQGTRLTVV.

The sample holds a few counts of this clone. The J gene is TRBJ1-1, the V gene TRBV9; a possible D gene is TRBD1 (5 bases). The CDR3 consists of 13 residues. Germline V gives CDR1 SGDLS, CDR2 YYNGEE. The V end lost 6 bases, the J end lost 3 bases, and 12 bases lay between the germline ends. The chain's CDR3 is CASTPLGDTEAFF. The CDR3 DNA sequence: TGTGCCAGCACCCCCTTGGGGGACACTGAAGCTTTCTTT.

The gene calls are TRBV9 and TRBJ2-1, with a weak D call TRBD2 (6 bases). The CDR3 is 14 residues long. Between the trimmed V and J ends, which lost 5 bases and 4 bases, there was a span of 13 bases. Germline assignment: CDR1 SGDLS and CDR2 YYNGEE. The CDR3 DNA reads TGTGCCAGCAGTCTAGAGGGACTTTACAATGAGCAGTTCTTC. Translation gives CASSLEGLYNEQFF.

The rearrangement uses TRBV28 and TRBJ1-4; the D is unclear. Trimming cost V 5 bases and J 0 bases, with 10 bases left between them. The CDR3 runs 15 residues. Per the germline V gene, CDR1 is MDHEN and CDR2 is SYDVKM. The CDR3 DNA reads TGTGCCAGCAGTCTCGACACCTCAACTAATGAAAAACTGTTTTTT. Translated, it gives CASSLDTSTNEKLFF.